This entry lists 27 T cell receptor beta chains sequenced from one sample in a study of OX40 agonist ivuxolimab in advanced cancers. TCRdb's table, derived via immunoSEQ multiplex PCR, lists solely in-frame clones and lacks some. The table includes about 36,000 clones, 88% detected once. Specimen: CD4+ or CD8+ T cells sorted from blood, collected in a trial of the OX40 agonist ivuxolimab. The receptors here all came from an adult with an advanced solid tumor such as melanoma, head and neck, liver or kidney cancer.

The V call is TRBV6-6, the J call TRBJ1-3; D call uncertain. V gave up 8 bases and J gave up 4 bases, with 12 bases separating them. Germline V gives CDR1 MNHNY, CDR2 SVGAGI (reference sequence). This CDR3 has 13 residues. CDR3 nucleotide sequence: TGTGCCAGCCTCATCGTCGGGGGAAACACCATATATTTT. As protein: CASLIVGGNTIYF.

V gene TRBV19 combines with J gene TRBJ2-3, with 8 bases lining up with TRBD2. J lost 4 bases, V lost 6 bases, and 12 bases had no gene match. The CDR3 is 16 residues long. CDR1 is LNHDA, CDR2 SQIVND, per germline (reference sequence). This CDR3 is CASSLRGGRRADTQYF. The CDR3 nucleotides read TGTGCCAGTAGCCTTCGGGGGGGCCGGCGGGCAGATACGCAGTATTTT.

A word on this clone: The junction shows a germline mismatch at one end, possibly a read error. The chain is built from TRBV7-9 and TRBJ2-7; 11 bases map to TRBD2. Germline CDR1 SEHNR, CDR2 FQNEAQ (reference sequence). The CDR3 runs to 14 residues. CDR3 protein: CASSLDPSGGTRNF. CDR3 in DNA: TGTGCCAGCAGCTTGGATCCTAGCGGGGGGACGAGGAACTTC.

V is TRBV6-1 and J is TRBJ1-5; 7 bases agree with TRBD1. CDR3 length: 15 residues. The V gene's germline CDR1 is MNHNS and CDR2 SASEGT. After removal of 6 bases from V and 3 bases from J, the junction contained 8 bases not matched to a gene. CDR3 sequence: CASRADRTPNQPQHF. Here the CDR3 DNA reads TGTGCCAGCAGAGCGGACAGGACCCCCAATCAGCCCCAGCATTTT.

The rearrangement uses TRBV19 and TRBJ2-1; 7 bases fit TRBD2. CDR3 length: 16 amino acids. Germline trimming cut 6 bases from V and 7 bases from J; bases unmatched to any gene: 15. Per germline, CDR1 LNHDA and CDR2 SQIVND (reference sequence). The CDR3 coding sequence is TGTGCCAGTAGGAAAATAGCGGGTGCCAGGAGGAATGAGCAGTTCTTC. This gives the protein CASRKIAGARRNEQFF.

The chain is built from TRBV5-1 and TRBJ1-3; D gene uncertain. The V end lost 2 bases, the J end lost 3 bases, and 6 bases lay between the germline ends. The germline CDR1 and CDR2 sequences are SGHRS and YFSETQ. The CDR3 runs to 13 residues. The CDR3 nucleotides are TGCGCCAGCAGCTTAGATCTTGGAAACACCATATATTTT. It is translated as CASSLDLGNTIYF.

The chain has TRBV15 and TRBJ2-1; the D gene is possibly TRBD2 (5 bases). There are 14 residues in the CDR3. Between the trimmed V and J ends, which lost 8 bases and 6 bases, there was a span of 17 bases. From germline, CDR1 is LNHNV and CDR2 YYDKDF (reference sequence). CDR3 protein: CATLATINSNEQFF. CDR3 bases: TGTGCCACCTTGGCGACTATCAATTCCAATGAGCAGTTCTTC.

The rearrangement links TRBV28 to TRBJ1-3; the D is unclear. CDR3 length: 11 residues. The germline CDR1 and CDR2 sequences are MDHEN and SYDVKM. The V end was cut by 8 bases, the J end by 7 bases, with 9 bases between. The CDR3 nucleotides are TGTGCCAGCCGAATAAAGAACACCATATATTTT. Amino acids: CASRIKNTIYF.

This clone appeared once. The chain links TRBV18 to TRBJ2-5, with D possibly matching TRBD1 (6 bases). CDR3 length: 15 amino acids. Trimming shortened V by 5 bases and J by 0 bases, and 13 bases separated the two germline ends. The germline gives CDR1 KGHSH, CDR2 LQKENI. As DNA, the CDR3 is TGTGCCAGCTCATCCCCACAGGGCAACCAAGAGACCCAGTACTTC. Protein sequence: CASSSPQGNQETQYF.

V gene TRBV7-2 combines with J gene TRBJ2-7; TRBD2 agrees at 15 bases. Germline CDR1 and CDR2: SGHTA and FQGNSA. The CDR3 consists of 16 residues. The ends lost 5 bases at V and 2 bases at J; junction bases unmatched: 4. The CDR3 nucleotides are TGTGCCAGCAGCATTTGGACTAGCGGGGGGGCCTACGAGCAGTACTTC. It translates to CASSIWTSGGAYEQYF.

The J gene is TRBJ1-4, the V gene TRBV30; D is possibly TRBD1 (5 bases). Germline loops: CDR1 GTSNPN, CDR2 SVGIG (reference sequence). CDR3 length: 14 amino acids. Deletions cut 0 bases from V and 11 bases from J, with 16 bases between. The CDR3 coding sequence is TGTGCCTGGAGTGTACTGGGGGGACTGGGGAAACTGTTTTTT. This sequence encodes CAWSVLGGLGKLFF.

The V call is TRBV29-1, the J call TRBJ2-7, with D hard to call. The CDR3 is made up of 11 amino acids. The germline V gene has CDR1 SQVTM and CDR2 ANQGSEA. Trimming pared 0 bases from V and 7 bases from J, leaving 7 bases between. The CDR3 DNA reads as TGCAGCGTTGAAGATTTGGGGGAGCAGTACTTC. The encoded protein is CSVEDLGEQYF.

The V call is TRBV27, the J call TRBJ1-2, with 8 bases matching TRBD1. CDR1 and CDR2 (germline): MNHEY, SMNVEV (reference sequence). Trimming took 5 bases from V and 3 from J; bases not matched to a gene: 5. CDR3 length: 14 amino acids. CDR3 DNA: TGTGCCAGCAGTCCCGGACAGGGTTACTATGGCTACACCTTC. Translating it yields CASSPGQGYYGYTF.

The V call is TRBV7-3, the J call TRBJ1-1, with TRBD1 matching 7 bases. There are 14 residues in the CDR3. Germline trimming cut 6 bases from V and 0 bases from J; bases unmatched to any gene: 4. CDR1 SGHTA and CDR2 FQGTGA come from the germline V gene. CDR3 sequence reads: CASSPGGLNTEAFF. As DNA, the CDR3 is TGTGCCAGCAGTCCAGGGGGGTTGAACACTGAAGCTTTCTTT.

This clone has a single count. The gene calls are TRBV5-1 and TRBJ1-3; the D is unclear. The CDR3 has 15 amino acids. The germline V gene has CDR1 SGHRS and CDR2 YFSETQ. Trimming pared 0 bases from V and 1 base from J, leaving 8 bases between. CDR3: CASSLGGKSGNTIYF. The CDR3 region has the DNA TGCGCCAGCAGCTTGGGTGGGAAATCTGGAAACACCATATATTTT.

The chain is built from TRBV7-2 and TRBJ1-4, with D unclear. CDR3 length: 14 residues. Deletions cut 0 bases from V and 12 bases from J, with 14 bases between. CDR1 is SGHTA and CDR2 is FQGNSA in the germline V gene. CDR3 DNA: TGTGCCAGCAGCTTAGCGGAGGTGGGTCAAGAACTGTTTTTT. It codes for CASSLAEVGQELFF.

The gene calls are TRBV5-4 and TRBJ2-3, with D unclear. This CDR3 spans 16 amino acids. V dropped 4 bases and J dropped 4 bases, with 19 bases sitting between them. Germline V lookup: CDR1 SGHNT, CDR2 YYREEE (reference sequence). The CDR3 loop is CASSPPGSRRADTQYF. As DNA, the CDR3 is TGTGCCAGCAGCCCGCCCGGGTCCCGCCGGGCAGATACGCAGTATTTT.

DNA of the CDR3: TGTGCCAGCAGTCATCTCAGCTCCTACGAGCAGTACTTC. As protein: CASSHLSSYEQYF. The rearrangement joins TRBV28 to TRBJ2-7; D call uncertain. CDR3 size: 13 residues. The germline CDR1 and CDR2 sequences are MDHEN and SYDVKM. V lost 5 bases and J 0 bases, leaving 8 bases between the germline ends.

The chain couples TRBV18 to TRBJ2-2; the D gene is possibly TRBD2 (5 bases). V dropped 0 bases and J dropped 6 bases, with 14 bases sitting between them. The CDR3 runs to 16 residues. Germline V gene sequence: CDR1 KGHSH, CDR2 LQKENI. The CDR3 coding sequence is TGTGCCAGCTCACCACCGCGTTCGAGGGCCGCCGGGGAGCTGTTTTTT. This encodes CASSPPRSRAAGELFF.

The chain uses TRBV18 and TRBJ2-7, with a tentative D call TRBD1 (6 bases). The length of the CDR3 is 14 residues. CDR1 is KGHSH, CDR2 LQKENI, per germline. The V end was cut by 2 bases, the J end by 6 bases, with 14 bases between. CDR3: CASSPKTGSSEQYF. DNA of the CDR3: TGTGCCAGCTCACCAAAGACAGGCTCTTCCGAGCAGTACTTC.

V gene TRBV15 combines with J gene TRBJ1-2; D not resolved. The CDR3 is 13 residues long. The germline V gene encodes CDR1 LNHNV and CDR2 YYDKDF (reference sequence). With 3 bases removed from V and 4 bases from J, the gap between germline ends came to 9 bases. The CDR3 loop is CATSRDVPYGYTF. In nucleotides, the CDR3 is TGTGCCACCAGCAGGGACGTGCCCTATGGCTACACCTTC.

The V gene is TRBV5-1, the J gene TRBJ2-7, with 13 nucleotides matching TRBD2. CDR1 and CDR2 from the germline V gene are SGHRS and YFSETQ. The CDR3 has 16 amino acids. The V segment lost 3 bases and the J segment 5 bases; nucleotides outside the gene matches: 8. The CDR3 is CASSSLAGLAGNEQYF. Written as DNA, the CDR3 is TGCGCCAGCAGCTCCCTGGCGGGACTAGCGGGAAACGAGCAGTACTTC.

The chain couples TRBV19 to TRBJ1-5; no definite D call. The V end was cut by 7 bases, the J end by 3 bases, with 16 bases between. There are 15 residues in the CDR3. Looked up from germline, CDR1 is LNHDA and CDR2 is SQIVND (reference sequence). CDR3: CASISGPSPNQPQHF. The CDR3 DNA is TGTGCCAGTATAAGTGGACCGAGCCCCAATCAGCCCCAGCATTTT.

Notes on this clone: A much larger clone lies a single base off, so this may be a read error. The chain combines TRBV5-6 with TRBJ2-3; D remains unclear. In germline, CDR1 is SGHDT, CDR2 YYEEEE. Trimming removed 0 bases at V and 5 bases at J, with 1 base between. The CDR3 totals 11 residues. This CDR3 is CASSLVDTQYF. The CDR3 DNA sequence: TGTGCCAGCAGCTTGGTAGATACGCAGTATTTT.

CDR3 region: CASSEVRPDTQYF. For the CDR3, the DNA is TGTGCCAGCAGTGAAGTCCGACCAGATACGCAGTATTTT. V is TRBV6-1 and J is TRBJ2-3; no clear D gene. Trimming removed 1 base from V and 4 bases from J, with 6 bases in between. CDR1 is MNHNS and CDR2 is SASEGT in the germline V gene. The CDR3 extends over 13 amino acids.

The gene calls are TRBV10-3 and TRBJ2-1, with 16 bases matching TRBD2. This CDR3 is 19 amino acids long. The trim removed 1 base at V and 3 bases at J, leaving 6 bases unmatched. The germline V gene encodes CDR1 ENHRY and CDR2 SYGVKD. The CDR3: CAISELGLAGGRVYNEQFF. CDR3 sequence (DNA): TGTGCCATCAGTGAGTTGGGACTAGCGGGAGGGCGGGTCTACAATGAGCAGTTCTTC.

V and J are TRBV19 and TRBJ2-3; D is ambiguous. V was clipped by 3 bases and J by 2 bases, with 6 bases between them. Germline lookup yields CDR1 LNHDA and CDR2 SQIVND (reference sequence). CDR3 length equals 13 residues. CDR3 region: CASSIPNTDTQYF. The CDR3 nucleotides are TGTGCCAGTAGTATCCCCAACACAGATACGCAGTATTTT.